What follows is one TCR beta chain and its context. The source of the sample is a study of blood T cell repertoires in COVID-19. Study information: T cells, B-cell-depleted T cells, or PBMCs provided the cDNA or gDNA that served as material.

Original methodology: Amplifying reference gene primers gave estimates of nucleated cell counts. TCRdb keeps only in-frame clones here, not all; method: immunoSEQ multiplex PCR. The DNA gave D and trimming, while V, J and clone size come from that table. The sample consists of over 200,000 clones, 80% to 90% of them appearing once. Germline loops: CDR1 MNHNY, CDR2 SVGAGI (reference sequence). CDR3 length: 14 amino acids. The junction had 4 bases not matched to a gene; V was cut back by 6 bases and J by 4 bases. The specimen sequenced was peripheral blood. The chain combines TRBV6-6 with TRBJ1-5; 9 bases are shared with TRBD1. The source of this sequence is a man aged 18 to 29 with active or convalescent COVID-19. For the CDR3, the DNA is TGTGCCAGCAGCTTGGACAGGGGAAATCAGCCCCAGCATTTT. It codes for CASSLDRGNQPQHF.